This T cell receptor (beta chain) is from a study of blood T cell repertoires in COVID-19. The overall study: Sites in the United States, Italy and Spain provided acute and convalescent COVID-19 samples. The cDNA or gDNA used as material had been derived from T cells, B-cell-depleted T cells, or PBMCs.

With regard to this clone: This same CDR3 is encoded by further DNA sequences in the sample.

Original processing methods: Counts of nucleated cells, estimated from reference gene primer amplification, were obtained. TCRdb's copy holds only in-frame clones and misses some; the assay was immunoSEQ multiplex PCR. The V and J calls and clone size come from that table; D and trimming were worked out from the DNA. The sample shows just over 60,000 clones, 65% to 85% of them seen only once. Germline trimming cut 0 bases from V and 1 base from J; bases unmatched to any gene: 3. This CDR3 contains 15 residues. In germline, CDR1 is SGDLS, CDR2 YYNGEE. The clonotype comes from an elderly woman with active or convalescent COVID-19. The sequenced sample consisted of peripheral blood. V gene TRBV9 combines with J gene TRBJ1-1; 7 nucleotides line up with TRBD1. CDR3 protein: CASSVGTGANTEAFF. The CDR3, as DNA: TGTGCCAGCAGCGTAGGGACAGGCGCGAACACTGAAGCTTTCTTT.